This TCR beta chain came from a study of T-cell reconstitution after alpha-beta-depleted transplantation in children. This clonotype was counted at least ten times. TCRbeta library preparation incorporated unique molecular identifiers. TCRdb reprocessed the PCR reads with MiXCR, giving one entry per CDR3 protein. The data show 500,000 to 750,000 distinct CDR3 sequences, 13% seen once. Germline CDR1 is SQVTM and CDR2 is ANQGSEA. The CDR3 length is 13 residues. V trimming: 2 bases; J trimming: 6 bases; junction bases outside the gene matches: 3. This clonotype was obtained from a male patient between 5 and 17 years old who had a stem cell transplant for acute myeloid leukemia, so the T cells may come from the graft donor. The chain carries TRBV29-1 and TRBJ2-4, with 8 bases identical to TRBD1. Sequences were derived from PBMCs, mostly from graft donor cells, sampled 360 days after TCRalphabeta/CD19-depleted stem cell transplant. CDR3 DNA: TGCAGCGTTGAAAATGGACAGGGAAACATTCAGTACTTC. Amino acid sequence: CSVENGQGNIQYF.